This is a list of T cell receptor beta chains from one sample in a study of identifying expanded T cells in peripheral blood. Profiling relied on immunoSEQ multiplex PCR, and the TCRdb table lists in-frame clones only, not all of them. The sample comprises some 75,000 clones, about nine tenths of which are singletons, and 3.3% rests with the top ten. The sequenced material came from blood. These receptors originate from a person aged 18 to 69 in good health. Both conserved end residues are part of each CDR3. Fields, in order: D gene, V gene, J gene, clone size, CDR3 DNA, CDR3 protein. A D gene is named only where the DNA matches it firmly. Rows may omit the clone size; those that give it use once, few, many or a size class.

>NA|TRBV4-1|TRBJ1-1|NA
TGCGCCAGCAACCAGATTTCCGAGCCTAGGAACACTGAAGCTTTCTTT
CASNQISEPRNTEAFF
>TRBD2|TRBV9|TRBJ2-1|NA
TGTGCCAGCAGCCCAGCGGGGCAGGGAGGCAATGAGCAGTTCTTC
CASSPAGQGGNEQFF
>NA|TRBV21-1|TRBJ2-7|NA
NA
CASSRVVGKGSNEQYF
>NA|TRBV7-8|TRBJ2-2|NA
TGTGCCAGCAGCTTACTAGCGTCGAACACCGGGGAGCTGTTTTTT
CASSLLASNTGELFF
>NA|TRBV15|TRBJ1-1|NA
TGTGCCACCAGACCCGACTACCCGAACACTGAAGCTTTCTTT
CATRPDYPNTEAFF
>TRBD2|TRBV5-6|TRBJ2-4|NA
TGTGCCAGCAGCAGTACCGGGACTAGTAGAACAAACATTCAGTACTTC
CASSSTGTSRTNIQYF
>TRBD2|TRBV5-1|TRBJ2-7|NA
TGCGCCAGCAGCTTGGCCGTGGCGGGGGTCTACGAGCAGTACTTC
CASSLAVAGVYEQYF
>TRBD1|TRBV19|TRBJ2-7|NA
TGTGCCAGTAGTGCCTCCGGGACAGGGGACTACGAGCAGTACTTC
CASSASGTGDYEQYF
>NA|TRBV5-6|TRBJ2-7|NA
TGTGCCAGCAGCTTGCGGGGCGCCTACGAGCAGTACTTC
CASSLRGAYEQYF
>TRBD2|TRBV7-2|TRBJ2-2|NA
TGTGCCAGCAGCCCTAGGGTGAGGCTAGCGGGAAACACCGGGGAGCTGTTTTTT
CASSPRVRLAGNTGELFF
>NA|TRBV7-7|TRBJ2-7|NA
TGTGCTAGCAGCTTAGACAGAACCTACGAGCAGTACTTC
CASSLDRTYEQYF
>NA|TRBV25-1|TRBJ1-3|NA
TGTGCCAGCAGTGACACAGGCCGCGGAAACACCATATATTTT
CASSDTGRGNTIYF
>NA|TRBV27|TRBJ2-7|NA
TGTGCCAGCAGTTTATTAGGTAATCAGGCCCTAGTATTCTACGAGCAGTACTTC
CASSLLGNQALVFYEQYF
>NA|TRBV9|TRBJ2-5|NA
TGTGCCAGCAGTGGGGAGTTGAGAGAGACCCAGTACTTC
CASSGELRETQYF
>NA|TRBV27|TRBJ1-2|once
TGTGCCAGCAGTTTATGGGGGTATGGCTACACCTTC
CASSLWGYGYTF
>NA|TRBV18|TRBJ2-1|NA
TGTGCCAGCTCATTCTCAGGGGGGGACGGCAATGAGCAGTTCTTC
CASSFSGGDGNEQFF
>NA|TRBV10-2|TRBJ1-1|NA
TGCGCCAGCAAACCGAGTGGAAACACTGAAGCTTTCTTT
CASKPSGNTEAFF
>NA|TRBV11-2|TRBJ2-5|NA
TGTGCCAGCAGCTTGGCCAGACAAGAGACCCAGTACTTC
CASSLARQETQYF
>NA|TRBV27|TRBJ2-7|NA
TGTGCCAGCAGTTTAGGACAGCTCTACGAGCAGTACTTC
CASSLGQLYEQYF
>NA|TRBV7-9|TRBJ2-7|NA
TGTGCCAGCAGCTTAAAAGGGGGTGGCGAGCAGTACTTC
CASSLKGGGEQYF
>TRBD1|TRBV19|TRBJ1-2|NA
TGTGCCAGTACCAAGTTTTGGGCTGAGGGGGCGAAATATGGCTACACCTTC
CASTKFWAEGAKYGYTF
>NA|TRBV13|TRBJ1-2|NA
TGTGCCAGCAGCCCCGGCAGGGCCCTCTATGGCTACACCTTC
CASSPGRALYGYTF
>NA|TRBV21-1|TRBJ2-5|NA
TGTGCCAGCAGGGGTGGGGAGAGGACTGGGGAGACCCAGTACTTC
CASRGGERTGETQYF
>NA|TRBV10-1|TRBJ2-3|NA
TGCGCCAGCAGTGAGCAAAACCCCGGGACATGGGAGAGAGATACGCAGTATTTT
CASSEQNPGTWERDTQYF
>NA|TRBV9|TRBJ2-3|NA
TGTGCCAGCAGCGGGACCGCGGGTCCAGATACGCAGTATTTT
CASSGTAGPDTQYF
>NA|TRBV7-9|TRBJ1-3|once
TGTGCCAGCAGCTTATCCGCGGGACGGTCCTCTGGAAACACCATATATTTT
CASSLSAGRSSGNTIYF
>NA|TRBV7-2|TRBJ1-6|NA
TGTGCCAGCAGCTTAGTCCCCAATAGTAATTCACCCCTCCACTTT
CASSLVPNSNSPLHF
>NA|TRBV25-1|TRBJ2-5|once
TGTGCCAGCAGTGTTTGGGAGGAGACCCAGTACTTC
CASSVWEETQYF
>NA|TRBV6-5|TRBJ1-1|NA
TGTGCCAGCAGTTATGGTCCCTTAAACACTGAAGCTTTCTTT
CASSYGPLNTEAFF
>TRBD1|TRBV19|TRBJ1-5|NA
TGTGCCAGTAGTAGAGGGACAGGGGGCAATCAGCCCCAGCATTTT
CASSRGTGGNQPQHF
>NA|TRBV7-8|TRBJ2-2|NA
TGTGCCAGCAGCCTCACCGGGGAGCTGTTTTTT
CASSLTGELFF
>NA|TRBV5-1|TRBJ2-7|NA
TGCGCCAGCAGCCCCGACAAGTCCTACGAGCAGTACTTC
CASSPDKSYEQYF
>NA|TRBV19|TRBJ1-6|NA
TGTGCCAGTAGTAGAGAGTCAGGTGATAATTCACCCCTCCACTTT
CASSRESGDNSPLHF
>TRBD2|TRBV5-1|TRBJ2-7|NA
TGCGCCAGCAGCTTGGGTAGCGGGAGCTCCTACGAGCAGTACTTC
CASSLGSGSSYEQYF
>TRBD1|TRBV11-3|TRBJ1-2|NA
TGTGCCAGCAGCTTGGCGTCAAGGACAGGTGGCGGCTACACCTTC
CASSLASRTGGGYTF
>NA|TRBV14|TRBJ1-1|NA
TGTGCCAGCAGCCATGGAGGGGACACTGAAGCTTTCTTT
CASSHGGDTEAFF
>TRBD1|TRBV7-2|TRBJ1-5|NA
TGTGCCAGCAGCTTGGGGACAGGAGATCAGCCCCAGCATTTT
CASSLGTGDQPQHF
>TRBD2|TRBV19|TRBJ2-1|NA
TGTGCCAGTAGTATGGAAGGGACTAGCGGGAGTAGGAATGAGCAGTTCTTC
CASSMEGTSGSRNEQFF